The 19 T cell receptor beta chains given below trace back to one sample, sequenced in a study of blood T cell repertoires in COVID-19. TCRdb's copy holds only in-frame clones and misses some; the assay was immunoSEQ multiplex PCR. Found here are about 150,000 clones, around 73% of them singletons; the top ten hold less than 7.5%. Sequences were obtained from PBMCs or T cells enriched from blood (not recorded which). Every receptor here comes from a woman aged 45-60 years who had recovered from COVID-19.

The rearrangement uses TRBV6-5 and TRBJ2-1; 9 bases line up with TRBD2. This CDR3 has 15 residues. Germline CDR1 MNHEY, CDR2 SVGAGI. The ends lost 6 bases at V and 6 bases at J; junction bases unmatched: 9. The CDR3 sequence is CASRGETSGVNEQFF. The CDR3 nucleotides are TGTGCCAGCAGGGGGGAGACTAGCGGCGTCAATGAGCAGTTCTTC.

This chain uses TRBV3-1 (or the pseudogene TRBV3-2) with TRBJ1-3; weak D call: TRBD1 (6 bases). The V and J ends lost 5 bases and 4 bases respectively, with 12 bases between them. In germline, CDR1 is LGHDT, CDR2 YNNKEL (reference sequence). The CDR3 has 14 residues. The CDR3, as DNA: TGTGCCAGCAGCGCCAGGGGAGAGGGAAACACCATATATTTT. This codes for CASSARGEGNTIYF.

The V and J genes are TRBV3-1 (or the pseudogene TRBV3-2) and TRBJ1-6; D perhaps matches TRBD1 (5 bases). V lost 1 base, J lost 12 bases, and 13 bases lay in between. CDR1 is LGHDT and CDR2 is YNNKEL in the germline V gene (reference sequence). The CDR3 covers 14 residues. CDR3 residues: CASSQADYQGPLHF. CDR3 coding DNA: TGTGCCAGCAGCCAAGCGGACTACCAGGGACCCCTCCACTTT.

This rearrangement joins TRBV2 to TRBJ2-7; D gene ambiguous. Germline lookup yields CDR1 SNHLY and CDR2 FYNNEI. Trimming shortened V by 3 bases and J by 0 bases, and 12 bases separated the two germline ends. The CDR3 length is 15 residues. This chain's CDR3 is CASSEWREPSYEQYV. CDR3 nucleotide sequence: TGTGCCAGCAGTGAGTGGAGAGAACCCTCCTACGAGCAGTACGTC.

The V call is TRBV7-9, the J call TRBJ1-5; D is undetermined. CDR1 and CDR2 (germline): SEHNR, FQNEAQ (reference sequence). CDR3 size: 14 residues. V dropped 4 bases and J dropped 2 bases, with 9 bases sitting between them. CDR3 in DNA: TGTGCCAGCAGCTCCGCAGAAGGCAATCAGCCCCAGCATTTT. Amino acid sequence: CASSSAEGNQPQHF.

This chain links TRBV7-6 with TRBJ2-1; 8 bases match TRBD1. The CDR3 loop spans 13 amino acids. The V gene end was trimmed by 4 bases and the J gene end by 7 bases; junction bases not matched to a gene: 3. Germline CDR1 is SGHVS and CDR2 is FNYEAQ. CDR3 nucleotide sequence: TGTGCCAGCAGCTGGGACAGGTTAAATGAGCAGTTCTTC. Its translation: CASSWDRLNEQFF.

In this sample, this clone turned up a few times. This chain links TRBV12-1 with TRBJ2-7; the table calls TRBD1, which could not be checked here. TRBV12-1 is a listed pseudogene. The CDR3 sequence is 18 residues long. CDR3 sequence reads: CASSFLYRGRPKAYEQYF. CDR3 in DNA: TGTGCCAGCAGTTTTTTGTACAGGGGGCGCCCCAAGGCCTACGAGCAGTACTTC.

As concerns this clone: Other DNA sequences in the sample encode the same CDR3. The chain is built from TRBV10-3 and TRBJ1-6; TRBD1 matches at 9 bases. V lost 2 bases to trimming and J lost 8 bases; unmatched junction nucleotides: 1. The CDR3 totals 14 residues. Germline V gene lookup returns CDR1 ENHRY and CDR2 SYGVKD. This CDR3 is CAISEDRGDSPLHF. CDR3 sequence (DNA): TGTGCCATCAGTGAGGACAGGGGGGATTCACCCCTCCACTTT.

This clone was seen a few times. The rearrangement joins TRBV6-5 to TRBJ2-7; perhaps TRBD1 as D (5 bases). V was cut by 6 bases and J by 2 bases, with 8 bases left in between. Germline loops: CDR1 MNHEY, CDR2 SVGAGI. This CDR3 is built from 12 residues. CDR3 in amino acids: CASSDRPYEQYF. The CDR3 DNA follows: TGTGCCAGCAGCGACAGACCCTACGAGCAGTACTTC.

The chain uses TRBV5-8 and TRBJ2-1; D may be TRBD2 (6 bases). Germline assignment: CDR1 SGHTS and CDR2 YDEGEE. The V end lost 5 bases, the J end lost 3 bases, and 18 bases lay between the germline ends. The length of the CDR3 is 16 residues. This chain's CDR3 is CASRTGLIDNYNEQFF. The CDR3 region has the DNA TGTGCCAGCAGAACGGGACTTATTGATAACTACAATGAGCAGTTCTTC.

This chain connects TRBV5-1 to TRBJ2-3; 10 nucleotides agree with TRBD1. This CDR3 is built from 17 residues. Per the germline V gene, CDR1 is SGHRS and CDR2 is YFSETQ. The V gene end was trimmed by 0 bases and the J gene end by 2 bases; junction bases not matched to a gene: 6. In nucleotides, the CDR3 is TGCGCCAGCAGCTTGGGGGGGACAGGGGTGTCCACAGATACGCAGTATTTT. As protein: CASSLGGTGVSTDTQYF.

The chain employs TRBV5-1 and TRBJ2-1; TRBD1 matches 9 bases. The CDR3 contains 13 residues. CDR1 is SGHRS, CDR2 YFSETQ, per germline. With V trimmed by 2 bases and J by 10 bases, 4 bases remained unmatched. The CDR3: CASSFLDRGEQFF. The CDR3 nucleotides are TGCGCCAGCAGCTTCCTAGACAGGGGGGAGCAGTTCTTC.

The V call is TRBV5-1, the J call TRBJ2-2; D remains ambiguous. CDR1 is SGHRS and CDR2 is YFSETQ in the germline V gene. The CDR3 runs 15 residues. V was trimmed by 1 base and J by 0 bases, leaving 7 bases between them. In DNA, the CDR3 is TGCGCCAGCAGCTTGAGACTGGCGAACACCGGGGAGCTGTTTTTT. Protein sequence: CASSLRLANTGELFF.

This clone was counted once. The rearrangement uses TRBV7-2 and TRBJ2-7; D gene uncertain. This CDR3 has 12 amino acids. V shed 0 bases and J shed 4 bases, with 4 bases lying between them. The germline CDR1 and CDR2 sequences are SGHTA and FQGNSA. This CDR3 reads CASSLAEYEQYF. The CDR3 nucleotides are TGTGCCAGCAGCTTAGCGGAGTACGAGCAGTACTTC.

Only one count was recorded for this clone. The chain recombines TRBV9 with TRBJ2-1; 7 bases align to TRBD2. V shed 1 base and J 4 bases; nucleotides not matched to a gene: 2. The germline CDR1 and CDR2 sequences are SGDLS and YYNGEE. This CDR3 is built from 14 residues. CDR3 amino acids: CASSVSSGYNEQFF. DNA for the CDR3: TGTGCCAGCAGCGTATCTAGCGGATACAATGAGCAGTTCTTC.

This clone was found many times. The CDR3, as DNA: TGTGCCAGTAACGAGGGGCCAGGGGGAATCTATGGCTACACCTTC. Encoded protein: CASNEGPGGIYGYTF. The rearrangement uses TRBV19 and TRBJ1-2; 7 bases fit TRBD1. This CDR3 spans 15 amino acids. The germline gives CDR1 LNHDA, CDR2 SQIVND (reference sequence). Losses at the gene ends were 7 bases for V and 4 bases for J; bases not matched to a gene: 12. The full variable domain, rest sourced from reference TRBV19 and TRBJ1-2, is DGGITQSPKYLFRKEGQNVTLSCEQNLNHDAMYWYRQDPGQGLRLIYYSQIVNDFQKGDIAEGYSVSREKKESFPLTVTSAQKNPTAFYLCASNEGPGGIYGYTFGSGTRLTVV.

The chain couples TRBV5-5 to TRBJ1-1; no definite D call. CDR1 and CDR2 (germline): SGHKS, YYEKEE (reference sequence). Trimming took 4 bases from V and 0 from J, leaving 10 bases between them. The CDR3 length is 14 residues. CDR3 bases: TGTGCCAGCAGCCTGGGGAGCTTGAACACTGAAGCTTTCTTT. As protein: CASSLGSLNTEAFF. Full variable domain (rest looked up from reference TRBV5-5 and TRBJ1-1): DAGVTQSPTHLIKTRGQQVTLRCSPISGHKSVSWYQQVLGQGPQFIFQYYEKEERGRGNFPDRFSARQFPNYSSELNVNALLLGDSALYLCASSLGSLNTEAFFGQGTRLTVV.

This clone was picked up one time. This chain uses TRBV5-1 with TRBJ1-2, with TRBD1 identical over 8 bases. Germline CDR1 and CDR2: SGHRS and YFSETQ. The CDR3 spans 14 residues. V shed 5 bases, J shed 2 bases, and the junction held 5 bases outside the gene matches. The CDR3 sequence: CASRTGEGNYGYTF. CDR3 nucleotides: TGCGCCAGCAGGACAGGGGAGGGAAACTATGGCTACACCTTC.

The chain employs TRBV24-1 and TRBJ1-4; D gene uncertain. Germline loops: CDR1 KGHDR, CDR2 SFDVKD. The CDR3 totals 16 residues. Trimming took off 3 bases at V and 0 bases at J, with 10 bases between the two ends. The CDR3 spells CATSDGLTTTNEKLFF. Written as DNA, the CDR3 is TGTGCCACCAGTGATGGTTTGACAACAACTAATGAAAAACTGTTTTTT.